This T cell receptor (beta chain) was recovered during a study of blood T cell repertoires in COVID-19. Authors' data handling: How many nucleated cells were present was estimated from reference gene primer amplification. The method was immunoSEQ multiplex PCR; TCRdb's version includes in-frame clones alone and lacks a portion of them. The D gene and trimming were derived from the DNA, and the V and J assignments and clone size from that table. The table lists about 280,000 clones, approximately 90% of them singletons. After removal of 4 bases from V and 3 bases from J, the junction contained 9 bases not matched to a gene. Looked up from germline, CDR1 is MNHEY and CDR2 is SVGAGI. The CDR3 consists of 16 residues.

The sequence derives from a woman aged 25 to 39 with active or convalescent COVID-19. Material for sequencing was peripheral blood. The V and J genes are TRBV6-5 and TRBJ2-3; TRBD2 matches at 8 bases. For the CDR3, the DNA is TGTGCCAGCAGTTTTTTTGGAGCGGGGGTGACAGATACGCAGTATTTT. Its translation is CASSFFGAGVTDTQYF.